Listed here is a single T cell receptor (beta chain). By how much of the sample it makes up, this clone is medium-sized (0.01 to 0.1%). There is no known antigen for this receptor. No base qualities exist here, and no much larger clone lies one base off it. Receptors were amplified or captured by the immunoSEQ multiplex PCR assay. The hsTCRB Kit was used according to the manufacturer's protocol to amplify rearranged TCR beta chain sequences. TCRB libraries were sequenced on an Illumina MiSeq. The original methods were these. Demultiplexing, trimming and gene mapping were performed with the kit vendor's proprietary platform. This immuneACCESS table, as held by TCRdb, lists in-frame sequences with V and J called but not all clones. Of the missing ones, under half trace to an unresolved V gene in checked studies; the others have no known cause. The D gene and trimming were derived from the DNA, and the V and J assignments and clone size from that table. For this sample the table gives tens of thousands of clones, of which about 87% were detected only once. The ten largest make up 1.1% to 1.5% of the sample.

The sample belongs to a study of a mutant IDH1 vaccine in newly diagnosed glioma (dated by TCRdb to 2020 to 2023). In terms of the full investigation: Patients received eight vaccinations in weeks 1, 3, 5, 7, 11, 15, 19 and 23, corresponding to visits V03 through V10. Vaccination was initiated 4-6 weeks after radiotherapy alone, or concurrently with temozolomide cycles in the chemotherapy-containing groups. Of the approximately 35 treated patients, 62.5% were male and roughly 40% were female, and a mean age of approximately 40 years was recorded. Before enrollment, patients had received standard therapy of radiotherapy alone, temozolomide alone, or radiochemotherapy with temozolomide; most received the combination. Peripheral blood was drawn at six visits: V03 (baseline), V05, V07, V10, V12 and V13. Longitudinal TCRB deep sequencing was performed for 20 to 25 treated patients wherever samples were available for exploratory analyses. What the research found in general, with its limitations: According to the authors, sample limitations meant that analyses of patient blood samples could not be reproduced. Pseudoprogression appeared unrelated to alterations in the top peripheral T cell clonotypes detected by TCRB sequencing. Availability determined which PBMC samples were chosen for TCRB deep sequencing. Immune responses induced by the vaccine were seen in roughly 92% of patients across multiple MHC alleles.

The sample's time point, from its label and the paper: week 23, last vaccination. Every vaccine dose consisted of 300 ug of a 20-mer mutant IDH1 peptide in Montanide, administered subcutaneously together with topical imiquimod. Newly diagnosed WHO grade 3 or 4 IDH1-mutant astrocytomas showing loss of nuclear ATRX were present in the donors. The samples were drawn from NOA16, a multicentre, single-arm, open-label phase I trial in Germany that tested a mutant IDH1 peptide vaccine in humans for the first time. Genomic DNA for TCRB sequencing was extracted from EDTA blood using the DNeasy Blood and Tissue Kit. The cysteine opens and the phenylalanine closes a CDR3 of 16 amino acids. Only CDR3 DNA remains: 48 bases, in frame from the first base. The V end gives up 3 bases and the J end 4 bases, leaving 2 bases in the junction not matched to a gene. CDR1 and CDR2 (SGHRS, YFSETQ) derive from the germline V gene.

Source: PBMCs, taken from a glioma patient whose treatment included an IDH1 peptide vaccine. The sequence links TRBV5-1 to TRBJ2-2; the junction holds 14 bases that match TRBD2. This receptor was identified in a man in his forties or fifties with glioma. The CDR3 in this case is CASSSGLAGATGELFF. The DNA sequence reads TGCGCCAGCAGCTCGGGACTAGCGGGAGCCACCGGGGAGCTGTTTTTT.